This TCR beta chain was captured in a study of beta chain features in type 1 diabetes. This clone appeared a few times. Looked up from germline, CDR1 is MNHEY and CDR2 is SVGAGI. V lost 5 bases and J lost 4, with 12 bases in between. This CDR3 comprises 14 residues. Sequencing targeted expressed TCRB transcripts, as all isolated RNA had been reverse transcribed. Generated by immunoSEQ multiplex PCR, the TCRdb table keeps only in-frame clones and is missing some. The table lists 200,000 to 250,000 clones, 9.6% of them singletons. The TCR originated in a woman aged 18-29 years in good health. V usage is TRBV6-5 and J usage is TRBJ1-5; perhaps TRBD1 as D (6 bases). The sequencing sample was made of naive CD4+ T cells from blood. CDR3 sequence: CASSPDSLNQPQHF. The CDR3 nucleotides read TGTGCCAGCAGTCCGGACAGCCTAAATCAGCCCCAGCATTTT.